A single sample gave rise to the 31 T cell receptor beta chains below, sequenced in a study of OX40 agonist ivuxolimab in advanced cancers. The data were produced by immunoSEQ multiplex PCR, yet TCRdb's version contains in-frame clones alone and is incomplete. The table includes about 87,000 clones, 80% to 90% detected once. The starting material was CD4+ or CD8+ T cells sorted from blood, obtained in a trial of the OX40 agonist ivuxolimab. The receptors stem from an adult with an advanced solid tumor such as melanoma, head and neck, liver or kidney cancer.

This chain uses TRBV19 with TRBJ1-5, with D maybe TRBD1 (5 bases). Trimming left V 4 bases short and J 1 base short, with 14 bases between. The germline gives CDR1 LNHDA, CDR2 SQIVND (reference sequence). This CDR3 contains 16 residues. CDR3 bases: TGTGCCAGTAGTACCCTCGGGACCTTGAGCAATCAGCCCCAGCATTTT. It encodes CASSTLGTLSNQPQHF.

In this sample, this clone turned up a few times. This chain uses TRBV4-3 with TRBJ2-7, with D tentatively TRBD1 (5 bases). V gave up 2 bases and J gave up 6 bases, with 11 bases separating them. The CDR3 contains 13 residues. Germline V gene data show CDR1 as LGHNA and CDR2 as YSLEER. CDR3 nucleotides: TGCGCCAGCAGCCAAACGGTGGGGCTCGAGCAGTACTTC. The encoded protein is CASSQTVGLEQYF.

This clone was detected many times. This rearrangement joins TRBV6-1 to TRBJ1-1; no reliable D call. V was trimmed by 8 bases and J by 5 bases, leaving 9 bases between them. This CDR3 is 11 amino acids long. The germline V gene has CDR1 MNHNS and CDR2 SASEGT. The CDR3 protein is CASQDWTEAFF. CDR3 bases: TGTGCCAGCCAGGACTGGACTGAAGCTTTCTTT.

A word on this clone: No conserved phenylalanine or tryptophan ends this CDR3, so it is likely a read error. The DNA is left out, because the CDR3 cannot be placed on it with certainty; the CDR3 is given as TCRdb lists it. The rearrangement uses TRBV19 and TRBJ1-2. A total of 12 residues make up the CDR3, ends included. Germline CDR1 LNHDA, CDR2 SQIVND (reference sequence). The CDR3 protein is CASSIAPGPVTS.

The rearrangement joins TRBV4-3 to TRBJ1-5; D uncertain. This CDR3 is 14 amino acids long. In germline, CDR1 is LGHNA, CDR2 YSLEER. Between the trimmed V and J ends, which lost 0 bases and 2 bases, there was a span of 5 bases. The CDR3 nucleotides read TGCGCCAGCAGCCAAGATCCCCGCAATCAGCCCCAGCATTTT. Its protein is CASSQDPRNQPQHF.

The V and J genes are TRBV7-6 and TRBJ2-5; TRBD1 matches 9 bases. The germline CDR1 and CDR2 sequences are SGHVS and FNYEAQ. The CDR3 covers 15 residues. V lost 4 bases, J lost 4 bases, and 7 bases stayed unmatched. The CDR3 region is CASSSRDRDPETQYF. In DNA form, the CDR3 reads TGTGCCAGCAGCTCCCGGGACAGGGACCCAGAGACCCAGTACTTC. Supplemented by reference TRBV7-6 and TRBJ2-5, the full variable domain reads GAGVSQSPRYKVTKRGQDVALRCDPISGHVSLYWYRQALGQGPEFLTYFNYEAQQDKSGLPNDRFSAERPEGSISTLTIQRTEQRDSAMYRCASSSRDRDPETQYFGPGTRLLVL.

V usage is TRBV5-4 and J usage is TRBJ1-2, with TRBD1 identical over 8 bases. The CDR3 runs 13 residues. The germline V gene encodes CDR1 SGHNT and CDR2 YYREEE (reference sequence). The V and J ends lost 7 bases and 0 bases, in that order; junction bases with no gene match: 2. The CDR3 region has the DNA TGTGCCAGCGACAGGGGCTCTAACTATGGCTACACCTTC. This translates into CASDRGSNYGYTF.

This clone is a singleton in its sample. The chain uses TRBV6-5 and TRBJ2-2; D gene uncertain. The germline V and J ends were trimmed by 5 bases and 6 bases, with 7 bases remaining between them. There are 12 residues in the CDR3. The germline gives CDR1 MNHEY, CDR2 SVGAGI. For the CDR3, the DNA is TGTGCCAGCAGTCGACCCGCCGGGGAGCTGTTTTTT. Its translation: CASSRPAGELFF.

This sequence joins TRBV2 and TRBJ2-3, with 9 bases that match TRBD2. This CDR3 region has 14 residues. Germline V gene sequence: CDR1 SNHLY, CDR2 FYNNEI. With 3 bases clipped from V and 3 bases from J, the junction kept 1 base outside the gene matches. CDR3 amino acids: CASSDLAGTDTQYF. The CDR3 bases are TGTGCCAGCAGTGACCTAGCGGGAACAGATACGCAGTATTTT.

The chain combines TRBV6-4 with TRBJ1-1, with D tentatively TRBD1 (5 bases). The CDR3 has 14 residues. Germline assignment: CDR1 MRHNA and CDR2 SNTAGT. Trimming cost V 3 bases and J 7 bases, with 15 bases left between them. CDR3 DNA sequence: TGTGCCAGCAGTGAGGAGGGGTGGACAAGTGAAGCTTTCTTT. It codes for CASSEEGWTSEAFF.

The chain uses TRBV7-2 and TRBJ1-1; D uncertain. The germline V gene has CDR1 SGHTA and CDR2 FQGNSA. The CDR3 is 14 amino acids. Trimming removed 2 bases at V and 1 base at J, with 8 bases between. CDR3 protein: CASSLFLGNTEAFF. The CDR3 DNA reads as TGTGCCAGCAGCTTATTCCTGGGGAACACTGAAGCTTTCTTT.

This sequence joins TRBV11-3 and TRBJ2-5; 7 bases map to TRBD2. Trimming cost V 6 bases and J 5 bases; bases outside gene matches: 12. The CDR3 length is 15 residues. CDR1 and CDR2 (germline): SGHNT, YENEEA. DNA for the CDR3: TGTGCCAGCAGAGCAGGGAGGGCCGATACGGAGACCCAGTACTTC. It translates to CASRAGRADTETQYF.

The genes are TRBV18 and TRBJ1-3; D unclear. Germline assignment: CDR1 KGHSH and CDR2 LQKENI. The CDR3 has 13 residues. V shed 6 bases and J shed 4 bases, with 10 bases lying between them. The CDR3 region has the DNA TGTGCCAGCTCTCGATCGGAGGGAAACACCATATATTTT. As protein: CASSRSEGNTIYF. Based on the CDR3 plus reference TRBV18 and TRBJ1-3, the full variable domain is NAGVMQNPRHLVRRRGQEARLRCSPMKGHSHVYWYRQLPEEGLKFMVYLQKENIIDESGMPKERFSAEFPKEGPSILRIQQVVRGDSAAYFCASSRSEGNTIYFGEGSWLTVV.

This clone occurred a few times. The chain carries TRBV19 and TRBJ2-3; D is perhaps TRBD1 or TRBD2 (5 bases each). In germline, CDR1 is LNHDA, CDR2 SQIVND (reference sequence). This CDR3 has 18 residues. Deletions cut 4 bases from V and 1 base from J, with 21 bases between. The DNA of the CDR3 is TGTGCCAGTAGTAAACAGTATCCCTCACGAGGGGGCACAGATACGCAGTATTTT. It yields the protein CASSKQYPSRGGTDTQYF.

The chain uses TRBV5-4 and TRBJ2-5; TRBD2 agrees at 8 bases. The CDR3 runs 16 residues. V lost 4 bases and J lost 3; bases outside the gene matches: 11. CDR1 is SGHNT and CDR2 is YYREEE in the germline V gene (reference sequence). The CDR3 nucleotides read TGTGCCAGCAGCCCCCAGAGTGCGGGAGGCGAAGAGACCCAGTACTTC. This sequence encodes CASSPQSAGGEETQYF. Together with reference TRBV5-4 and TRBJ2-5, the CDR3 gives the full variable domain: ETGVTQSPTHLIKTRGQQVTLRCSSQSGHNTVSWYQQALGQGPQFIFQYYREEENGRGNFPPRFSGLQFPNYSSELNVNALELDDSALYLCASSPQSAGGEETQYFGPGTRLLVL.

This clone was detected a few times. The DNA for the CDR3 is TGTGCCAGCAGCTTTCGGGCAGGAGGTGAAGCTTTCTTT. Translating gives CASSFRAGGEAFF. The chain couples TRBV11-2 to TRBJ1-1; the D is unclear. Germline loops: CDR1 SGHAT, CDR2 FQNNGV. V shed 3 bases and J shed 7 bases, with 12 bases lying between them. The CDR3 spans 13 residues.

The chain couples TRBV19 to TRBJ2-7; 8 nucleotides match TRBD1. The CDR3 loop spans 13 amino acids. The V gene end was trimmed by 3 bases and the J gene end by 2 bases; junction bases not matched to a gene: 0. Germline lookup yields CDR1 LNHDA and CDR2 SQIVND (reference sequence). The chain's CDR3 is CASSMDRAYEQYF. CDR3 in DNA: TGTGCCAGTAGTATGGACAGGGCCTACGAGCAGTACTTC.

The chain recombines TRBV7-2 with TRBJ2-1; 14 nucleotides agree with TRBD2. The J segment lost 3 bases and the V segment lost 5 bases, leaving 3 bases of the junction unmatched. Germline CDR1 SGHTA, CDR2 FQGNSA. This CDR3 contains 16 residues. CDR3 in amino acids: CASSLGLAGGYNEQFF. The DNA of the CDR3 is TGTGCCAGCAGCCTCGGACTAGCGGGAGGCTACAATGAGCAGTTCTTC. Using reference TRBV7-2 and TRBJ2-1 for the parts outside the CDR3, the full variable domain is GAGVSQSPSNKVTEKGKDVELRCDPISGHTALYWYRQSLGQGLEFLIYFQGNSAPDKSGLPSDRFSAERTGGSVSTLTIQRTQQEDSAVYLCASSLGLAGGYNEQFFGPGTRLTVL.

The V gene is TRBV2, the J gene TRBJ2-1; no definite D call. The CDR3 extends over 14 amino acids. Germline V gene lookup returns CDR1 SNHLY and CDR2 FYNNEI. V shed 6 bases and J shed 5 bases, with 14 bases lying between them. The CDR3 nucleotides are TGTGCCAGCAGCGTAGACCACCAGAACAATGAGCAGTTCTTC. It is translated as CASSVDHQNNEQFF.

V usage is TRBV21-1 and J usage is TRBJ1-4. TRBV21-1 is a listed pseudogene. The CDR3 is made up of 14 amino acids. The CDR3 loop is CASRHKVHNEKLFF. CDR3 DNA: TGTGCCAGCAGACACAAGGTGCATAATGAAAAACTGTTTTTT.

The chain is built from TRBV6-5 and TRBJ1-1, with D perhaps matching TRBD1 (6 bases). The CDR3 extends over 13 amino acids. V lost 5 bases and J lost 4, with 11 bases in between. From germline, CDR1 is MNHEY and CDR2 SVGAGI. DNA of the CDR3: TGTGCCAGCAGTAGAATGACAGGCACTGAAGCTTTCTTT. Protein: CASSRMTGTEAFF.

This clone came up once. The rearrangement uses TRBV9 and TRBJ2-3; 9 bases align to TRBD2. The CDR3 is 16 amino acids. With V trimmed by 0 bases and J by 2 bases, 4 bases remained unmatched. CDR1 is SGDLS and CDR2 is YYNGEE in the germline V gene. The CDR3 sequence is CASSVGSGGPTDTQYF. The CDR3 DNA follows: TGTGCCAGCAGCGTAGGTAGCGGGGGCCCCACAGATACGCAGTATTTT.

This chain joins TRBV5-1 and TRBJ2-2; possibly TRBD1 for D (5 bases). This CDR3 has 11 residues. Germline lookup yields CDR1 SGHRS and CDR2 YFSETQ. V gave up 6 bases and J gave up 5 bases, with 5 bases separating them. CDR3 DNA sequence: TGCGCCAGCACAGGGACCGGGGAGCTGTTTTTT. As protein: CASTGTGELFF.

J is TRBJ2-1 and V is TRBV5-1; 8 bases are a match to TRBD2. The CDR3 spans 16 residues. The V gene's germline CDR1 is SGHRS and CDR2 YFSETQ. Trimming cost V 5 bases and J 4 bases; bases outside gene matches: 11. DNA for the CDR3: TGCGCCAGCAGTGGGTACTCAGCGGGGGAGTACAATGAGCAGTTCTTC. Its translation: CASSGYSAGEYNEQFF. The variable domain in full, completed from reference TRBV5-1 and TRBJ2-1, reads KAGVTQTPRYLIKTRGQQVTLSCSPISGHRSVSWYQQTPGQGLQFLFEYFSETQRNKGNFPGRFSGRQFSNSRSEMNVSTLELGDSALYLCASSGYSAGEYNEQFFGPGTRLTVL.

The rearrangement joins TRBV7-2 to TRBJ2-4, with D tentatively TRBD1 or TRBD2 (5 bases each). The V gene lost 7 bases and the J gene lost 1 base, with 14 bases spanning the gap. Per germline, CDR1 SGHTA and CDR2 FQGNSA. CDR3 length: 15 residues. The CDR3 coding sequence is TGTGCCAGCACTCTGGGACCTTCGGCCAAAAACATTCAGTACTTC. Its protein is CASTLGPSAKNIQYF.

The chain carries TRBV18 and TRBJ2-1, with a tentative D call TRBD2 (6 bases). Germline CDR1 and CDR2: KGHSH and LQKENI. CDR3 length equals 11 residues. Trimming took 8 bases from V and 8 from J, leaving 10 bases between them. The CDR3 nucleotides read TGTGCCAGCCGCACGGGGGATGAGCAGTTCTTC. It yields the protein CASRTGDEQFF.

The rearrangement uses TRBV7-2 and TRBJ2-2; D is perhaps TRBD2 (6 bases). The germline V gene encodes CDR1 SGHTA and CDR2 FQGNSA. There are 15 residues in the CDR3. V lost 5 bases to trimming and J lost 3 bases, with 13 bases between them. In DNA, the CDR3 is TGTGCCAGCAGCCCCATGGGACTTGACACCGGGGAGCTGTTTTTT. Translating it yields CASSPMGLDTGELFF.

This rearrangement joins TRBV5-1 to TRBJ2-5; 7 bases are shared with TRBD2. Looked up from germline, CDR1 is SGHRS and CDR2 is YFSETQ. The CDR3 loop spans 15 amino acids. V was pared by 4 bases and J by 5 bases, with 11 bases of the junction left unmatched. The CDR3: CASSPMGGFVETQYF. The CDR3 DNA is TGCGCCAGCAGCCCGATGGGGGGGTTCGTGGAGACCCAGTACTTC.

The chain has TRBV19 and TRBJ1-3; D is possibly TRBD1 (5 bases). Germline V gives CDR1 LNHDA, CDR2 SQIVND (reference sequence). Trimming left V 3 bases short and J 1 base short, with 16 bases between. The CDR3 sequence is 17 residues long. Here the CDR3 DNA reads TGTGCCAGTAGTATCTACGGCAGGGTAGGGTCTGGAAACACCATATATTTT. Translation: CASSIYGRVGSGNTIYF. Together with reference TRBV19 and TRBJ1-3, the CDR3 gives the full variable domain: DGGITQSPKYLFRKEGQNVTLSCEQNLNHDAMYWYRQDPGQGLRLIYYSQIVNDFQKGDIAEGYSVSREKKESFPLTVTSAQKNPTAFYLCASSIYGRVGSGNTIYFGEGSWLTVV.

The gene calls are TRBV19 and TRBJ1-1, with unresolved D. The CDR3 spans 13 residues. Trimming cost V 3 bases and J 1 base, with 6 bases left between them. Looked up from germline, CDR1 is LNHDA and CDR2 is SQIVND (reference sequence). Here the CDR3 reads CASSMTENTEAFF. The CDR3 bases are TGTGCCAGTAGTATGACGGAGAACACTGAAGCTTTCTTT.

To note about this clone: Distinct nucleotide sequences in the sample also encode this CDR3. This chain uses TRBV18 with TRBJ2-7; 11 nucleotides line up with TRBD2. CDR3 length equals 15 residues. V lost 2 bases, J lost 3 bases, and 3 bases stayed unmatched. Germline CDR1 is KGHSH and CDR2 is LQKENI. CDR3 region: CASSPSGTSGYEQYF. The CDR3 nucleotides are TGTGCCAGCTCACCATCCGGGACTAGCGGCTACGAGCAGTACTTC.